The rows below give T cell receptor beta chains drawn from one sample of a study of identical twins. TCRdb analysed the 5' RACE reads with MiXCR anew, one entry per CDR3 protein. The top ten clones hold around 1.6% of a sample with fewer than 650,000 distinct CDR3 sequences, 7.1% of them seen once. These same records also appear under a second study, on yellow fever vaccine responses in identical twins.

Sequenced material: PBMCs. These receptors came from a woman aged 18-35 years in good health. Each CDR3 is given with its conserved first and last residue. Fields, in order: clone size, V gene, D gene, J gene, CDR3 DNA, CDR3 protein. The D gene is left open where the match is weak. The listing skips clone size in some rows; elsewhere it reads once, few, many or a size class.

many	TRBV5-1	TRBD1	TRBJ2-4	TGCGCCAGCAGCTTGGCCAGTCGACAGGGGATGACCAAAAACATTCAGTACTTC	CASSLASRQGMTKNIQYF
NA	TRBV6-2/TRBV6-3	NA	TRBJ2-5	TGTGCCAGCAGTTACTTCAAGAGAGAGACCCAGTACTTC	CASSYFKRETQYF
many	TRBV5-1	NA	TRBJ2-1	TGCGCCAGCAGCTTACGGGACATTAACAATGAGCAGTTCTTC	CASSLRDINNEQFF
many	TRBV5-1	TRBD1	TRBJ2-1	TGCGCCAGCAGCTTGGTGTCAGGGGGTTGGAATGAGCAGTTCTTC	CASSLVSGGWNEQFF
NA	TRBV7-9	TRBD2	TRBJ2-1	TGTGCCAGCAGCGAAACTAGCGGGGGGGCCCATGAGCAGTTCTTC	CASSETSGGAHEQFF
NA	TRBV24-1	TRBD1	TRBJ2-5	TGTGCCACCAGTGGACAGGGGGCAGAGACCCAGTACTTC	CATSGQGAETQYF
NA	TRBV12-3/TRBV12-4	NA	TRBJ2-3	TGTGCCAGCAGTACAGCCGGGGGCGGGTATAGCACAGATACGCAGTATTTT	CASSTAGGGYSTDTQYF
NA	TRBV10-3	TRBD2	TRBJ2-7	TGTGCCATCAGCGGACTAGCGGGCGAGCAGTACTTC	CAISGLAGEQYF
few	TRBV20-1	NA	TRBJ1-1	TGCAGTGCTAGGAGCCCGAGCACTGAAGCTTTCTTT	CSARSPSTEAFF
few	TRBV6-5	NA	TRBJ2-1	TGTGCCACGTTAACGCCGAATGAGCAGTTCTTC	CATLTPNEQFF
many	TRBV12-3/TRBV12-4	TRBD1	TRBJ1-1	TGTGCCAGCAGTTTACCCCAGGGGGCTGGGGGCACTGAAGCTTTCTTT	CASSLPQGAGGTEAFF
few	TRBV12-3/TRBV12-4	NA	TRBJ1-1	TGTGCCAGCAGTTTAGTGACAGGAGGCGCCATGAACACTGAAGCTTTCTTT	CASSLVTGGAMNTEAFF
few	TRBV4-1	NA	TRBJ2-1	TGCGCCAGCAGACGCGAGGGCTCCTACAATGAGCAGTTCTTC	CASRREGSYNEQFF